The text below deals with one T cell receptor beta chain. J was trimmed by 7 bases and V by 6 bases; bases with no gene match: 5. The CDR3 runs 13 residues. Looked up from germline, CDR1 is MNHEY and CDR2 is SVGAGI. These data come from a study of control samples from healthy donors and cancer patients. Sequenced by immunoSEQ multiplex PCR; TCRdb stores in-frame clones only, minus some. The sample includes 100,000 to 150,000 clones, roughly 87% of them seen just once. This receptor was identified in a young man in good health. The material sequenced was blood. The chain couples TRBV6-5 to TRBJ1-2; TRBD1 aligns across 10 bases. The CDR3, as DNA: TGTGCCAGCAGGGGGACAGGGGCTTCTGGCTACACCTTC. Protein: CASRGTGASGYTF.